This T cell receptor (beta chain) was profiled in a study of CD8+CD57+ T cells in acquired aplastic anemia. The overall study: Sorted CD4+ and CD8+ cells gave a mean 3.2 ug DNA, range 0.2 to 27.4 ug. Healthy donors had, on average, about 10.8 million reads for their CD4+ cells.

Study conclusions and caveats: In CD8+ cells, Simpson's diversity showed no significant difference between patients and controls. Some 28 CD8+ CDR3 sequences occurred in both the patients and the controls.

Genomic DNA templated the TCR beta VDJ and CDR3 profiling. TCRdb reprocessed the reads via MiXCR and lists one record per CDR3 protein. The sample lists about 150,000 distinct CDR3 sequences, roughly two fifths occurring once. Comment on this clonotype: What it recognizes is unknown.

This CDR3 contains 16 residues. V lost 0 bases to trimming and J lost 8 bases; unmatched junction nucleotides: 10. The germline V gene has CDR1 LNHNV and CDR2 YYDKDF (reference sequence). This clonotype was sampled from a human donor in good health, serving as a control. The specimen sequenced was sorted CD4+, CD8+, or CD8+CD57+ T cells (not recorded which) from PBMCs. V is TRBV15 and J is TRBJ2-1, with 7 bases fitting TRBD1. The CDR3 here is CATSRELQGSGDEQFF. CDR3 nucleotide sequence: TGTGCCACCAGCAGAGAGTTACAGGGGAGTGGTGATGAGCAGTTCTTC.